The source of this T cell receptor beta chain is a study of shared clonotypes between healthy human individuals. Germline V lookup: CDR1 SGDLS, CDR2 YYNGEE. Trimming cost V 0 bases and J 5 bases, with 14 bases left between them. This CDR3 is 16 amino acids long. Method: immunoSEQ multiplex PCR; TCRdb's copy keeps in-frame clones and lacks some. This table holds 2,500,000 or so clones, 90% to 95% found once. Sequenced: naive CD4+ T cells from PBMCs. Subset: CD45RA+ positively selected. This clonotype was obtained from a man aged 18 to 30 in good health. Some clones in this sample may be carry-over from other donors' samples. The chain links TRBV9 to TRBJ2-2; possibly TRBD2 for D (5 bases). This CDR3 is CASSVDSVGGTGELFF. Written as DNA, the CDR3 is TGTGCCAGCAGCGTAGACTCGGTCGGAGGAACCGGGGAGCTGTTTTTT.